This paragraph covers one T cell receptor (beta chain) sequence. The sample originates from a study of cytomegalovirus exposure and HLA in healthy donors. PCR amplification relied on 60 Vbeta primers (plus 13 Jbeta primers). Some clones are missing from TCRdb's copy, which holds only in-frame ones; the method was immunoSEQ multiplex PCR. The sample records approximately 150,000 clones, around three quarters being singletons. The CDR3 is made up of 14 amino acids. The germline V gene encodes CDR1 MDHEN and CDR2 SYDVKM. The V segment lost 8 bases and the J segment 2 bases; nucleotides outside the gene matches: 3.

The sequenced sample was PBMCs. The gene calls are TRBV28 and TRBJ2-3; 11 nucleotides align to TRBD2. The TCR was taken from a man between 35 and 55 years old in good health and CMV-seronegative. In DNA, the CDR3 is TGTGCCAGCTCACTAGCGGGGGTCACAGATACGCAGTATTTT. Protein sequence: CASSLAGVTDTQYF.